The 24 T cell receptor beta chains reported below all come from one sample, sequenced in a study of cytomegalovirus exposure and HLA in healthy donors. The PCR ran on 60 Vbeta and 13 Jbeta primers. Sequencing was performed with immunoSEQ multiplex PCR; in TCRdb, only in-frame clones are kept and a portion is missing. The sample has more than 95,000 clones, less than 85% seen once. Sample: PBMCs. The receptors derive from a woman under 30 in good health and CMV-seropositive.

This sequence joins TRBV30 and TRBJ1-1; the D gene is possibly TRBD1 (5 bases). V shed 4 bases and J shed 2 bases, with 11 bases lying between them. Germline assignment: CDR1 GTSNPN and CDR2 SVGIG (reference sequence). The CDR3 extends over 13 amino acids. This CDR3 reads CAWTRQGNTEAFF. The CDR3 DNA is TGTGCCTGGACCAGGCAGGGTAACACTGAAGCTTTCTTT.

This sequence joins TRBV4-1 and TRBJ2-5; no definite D call. The DNA end favors TRBJ2-7, so the J call may be wrong. Germline CDR1 reads MGHRA; CDR2 reads YSYEKL. CDR3 length equals 14 residues. Here the CDR3 DNA reads TGCGCCAGCAGCCAACGTCGCGGAGCCTACGAGCAGTACTTC. Translating gives CASSQRRGAYEQYF.

This sequence joins TRBV10-2 and TRBJ1-1; 8 bases fit TRBD1. From germline, CDR1 is WSHSY and CDR2 SAAADI. The length of the CDR3 is 13 residues. With 3 bases clipped from V and 5 bases from J, the junction kept 2 bases outside the gene matches. The CDR3 reads CASSDRGLTEAFF. CDR3 DNA: TGCGCCAGCAGTGACAGGGGGCTTACTGAAGCTTTCTTT.

This clone turned up a few times. The rearrangement links TRBV6-1 to TRBJ1-2; 7 positions match TRBD1. The germline V gene encodes CDR1 MNHNS and CDR2 SASEGT. CDR3 length: 14 amino acids. With 7 bases clipped from V and 6 bases from J, the junction kept 11 bases outside the gene matches. CDR3 in amino acids: CASIPTGIQHGYTF. CDR3 in DNA: TGTGCCAGCATCCCGACAGGGATCCAACATGGCTACACCTTC.

This clone appeared a few times. The CDR3 protein is CAWRGLRGDSPLHF. The CDR3 region has the DNA TGTGCCTGGAGGGGACTAAGGGGCGATTCACCCCTCCACTTT. The chain carries TRBV30 and TRBJ1-6; D is perhaps TRBD1 (5 bases). V lost 3 bases, J lost 8 bases, and 14 bases lay in between. Germline CDR1 GTSNPN, CDR2 SVGIG (reference sequence). The CDR3 is 14 amino acids.

V is TRBV6-5 and J is TRBJ1-5; maybe TRBD1 (6 bases). V dropped 0 bases and J dropped 6 bases, with 9 bases sitting between them. The CDR3 covers 14 residues. CDR1 is MNHEY and CDR2 is SVGAGI in the germline V gene. Written as DNA, the CDR3 is TGTGCCAGCAGTTACTCGGGGGCTGGTCAGCCCCAGCATTTT. As protein: CASSYSGAGQPQHF.

The CDR3 spells CAISEQGETQYF. As DNA, the CDR3 is TGTGCCATCAGTGAACAGGGAGAGACCCAGTACTTC. This rearrangement joins TRBV10-3 to TRBJ2-5; perhaps TRBD1 as D (6 bases). CDR3 length: 12 amino acids. Trimming left V 3 bases short and J 4 bases short, with 6 bases between. Looked up from germline, CDR1 is ENHRY and CDR2 is SYGVKD.

This rearrangement joins TRBV12-5 to TRBJ1-4; tentatively, D is TRBD1 (5 bases). This CDR3 has 15 residues. Trimming pared 1 base from V and 4 bases from J, leaving 10 bases between. Germline V CDR1 and CDR2: LGHNT, FRNRAP. CDR3 bases: TGTGCTAGTGGTTTGGGGACAAGGGGTAATGAAAAACTGTTTTTT. Translation: CASGLGTRGNEKLFF.

This clone turned up a few times. As DNA, the CDR3 is TGTGCCAGCAGTTCGACAGGGGGCAGGTACGAGCAGTACTTC. This translates into CASSSTGGRYEQYF. The chain is built from TRBV6-5 and TRBJ2-7, with 10 bases identical to TRBD1. This CDR3 has 14 amino acids. Trimming cost V 4 bases and J 4 bases; bases outside gene matches: 4. The germline V gene encodes CDR1 MNHEY and CDR2 SVGAGI.

The chain uses TRBV14 and TRBJ2-1; D possibly corresponds to TRBD1 (8 bases). Germline CDR1 SGHDN, CDR2 FVKESK. The CDR3 spans 15 residues. Trimming left V 2 bases short and J 4 bases short, with 12 bases between. The CDR3 DNA is TGTGCCAGCAGCCAATTACAGGGGGGGTACAATGAGCAGTTCTTC. Translating gives CASSQLQGGYNEQFF.

This rearrangement joins TRBV28 to TRBJ1-5; weak D call: TRBD1 (6 bases). The CDR3 consists of 17 residues. Germline CDR1 and CDR2: MDHEN and SYDVKM. V was cut by 4 bases and J by 3 bases, with 19 bases left in between. Here the CDR3 reads CASSYPFLQGSNQPQHF. The CDR3 DNA sequence: TGTGCCAGCAGTTACCCCTTCCTACAGGGATCCAATCAGCCCCAGCATTTT.

The chain couples TRBV9 to TRBJ2-1; 9 bases agree with TRBD2. The CDR3 extends over 15 amino acids. With V trimmed by 4 bases and J by 0 bases, 2 bases remained unmatched. Germline CDR1 is SGDLS and CDR2 is YYNGEE. The CDR3 coding sequence is TGTGCCAGCAGCCTTAGCGGGAGCTCCTACAATGAGCAGTTCTTC. This translates into CASSLSGSSYNEQFF. Combining the CDR3 with reference TRBV9 and TRBJ2-1 gives the whole variable domain DSGVTQTPKHLITATGQRVTLRCSPRSGDLSVYWYQQSLDQGLQFLIQYYNGEERAKGNILERFSAQQFPDLHSELNLSSLELGDSALYFCASSLSGSSYNEQFFGPGTRLTVL.

The rearrangement uses TRBV13 and TRBJ1-4; no firm D call. The CDR3 runs to 14 residues. Trimming took off 5 bases at V and 8 bases at J, with 15 bases between the two ends. The germline gives CDR1 PRHDT, CDR2 FYEKMQ (reference sequence). The chain's CDR3 is CASSDGPRGEKLFF. The CDR3 nucleotides are TGTGCCAGCAGCGATGGTCCAAGAGGCGAAAAACTGTTTTTT.

This clone appeared a single time. The CDR3 nucleotides are TGTGCCAGCGGGACAGGGGTTAGCAATCAGCCCCAGCATTTT. As protein: CASGTGVSNQPQHF. The chain recombines TRBV2 with TRBJ1-5; 10 bases map to TRBD1. Unmatched junction bases numbered 1, after V lost 8 bases and J lost 0 bases. The CDR3 is 14 residues long. Germline CDR1 and CDR2: SNHLY and FYNNEI.

The chain recombines TRBV19 with TRBJ1-5; TRBD1 matches 10 bases. CDR3 length: 17 residues. Germline assignment: CDR1 LNHDA and CDR2 SQIVND (reference sequence). V gave up 6 bases and J gave up 1 base; unmatched junction bases: 9. Here the CDR3 DNA reads TGTGCCAGTAGCGACAGGGGGCGCGGGCTAAGCAATCAGCCCCAGCATTTT. Translating it yields CASSDRGRGLSNQPQHF. Together with reference TRBV19 and TRBJ1-5, the CDR3 gives the full variable domain: DGGITQSPKYLFRKEGQNVTLSCEQNLNHDAMYWYRQDPGQGLRLIYYSQIVNDFQKGDIAEGYSVSREKKESFPLTVTSAQKNPTAFYLCASSDRGRGLSNQPQHFGDGTRLSIL.

V is TRBV2 and J is TRBJ1-5, with 8 bases aligning to TRBD1. CDR3 length equals 14 residues. J lost 4 bases, V lost 3 bases, and 2 bases had no gene match. Germline V gene data show CDR1 as SNHLY and CDR2 as FYNNEI. CDR3 region: CASSDRGPNQPQHF. The CDR3 DNA follows: TGTGCCAGCAGTGACAGGGGGCCGAATCAGCCCCAGCATTTT.

This sequence joins TRBV12-5 and TRBJ2-7; no definite D call. The CDR3 is made up of 11 amino acids. Germline CDR1 LGHNT, CDR2 FRNRAP. V was trimmed by 2 bases and J by 10 bases, leaving 9 bases between them. The DNA for the CDR3 is TGTGCTAGTGGTTTGAGTACAGACCAGTACTTC. Its protein is CASGLSTDQYF.

The gene calls are TRBV10-3 and TRBJ2-5; D is possibly TRBD1 (5 bases). The germline gives CDR1 ENHRY, CDR2 SYGVKD. This CDR3 has 14 amino acids. V lost 9 bases, J lost 2 bases, and 16 bases lay in between. For the CDR3, the DNA is TGTGCCATTAATCCCCCGACAGAACAAGAGACCCAGTACTTC. The encoded protein is CAINPPTEQETQYF.

There are a few counts of this clone. The genes are TRBV5-8 and TRBJ1-1; 7 bases agree with TRBD1. The CDR3 loop spans 11 amino acids. V dropped 10 bases and J dropped 5; count of bases not matched to a gene: 5. CDR1 and CDR2 from the germline V gene are SGHTS and YDEGEE. The CDR3 spells CAGGGRTEAFF. Here the CDR3 DNA reads TGTGCCGGAGGGGGCAGAACTGAAGCTTTCTTT.

The V and J genes are TRBV10-3 and TRBJ2-1, with TRBD2 matching over 9 bases. Germline CDR1 ENHRY, CDR2 SYGVKD. The CDR3 spans 15 residues. With V trimmed by 0 bases and J by 4 bases, 1 base remained unmatched. CDR3 nucleotide sequence: TGTGCCATCAGTGAGTCGCTAGCGGGGTACAATGAGCAGTTCTTC. This codes for CAISESLAGYNEQFF.

This chain joins TRBV7-2 and TRBJ2-1, with D perhaps matching TRBD2 (6 bases). The CDR3 has 15 amino acids. Between the trimmed V and J ends, which lost 5 bases and 5 bases, there was a span of 16 bases. The germline V gene encodes CDR1 SGHTA and CDR2 FQGNSA. The chain's CDR3 is CASSHSVAGHNEQFF. The DNA for the CDR3 is TGTGCCAGCAGCCATTCCGTGGCGGGACACAATGAGCAGTTCTTC.

The rearrangement joins TRBV19 to TRBJ1-5; D not resolved. Germline V gene sequence: CDR1 LNHDA, CDR2 SQIVND (reference sequence). V was pared by 3 bases and J by 5 bases, with 11 bases between. CDR3 size: 14 residues. The CDR3, as DNA: TGTGCCAGTAGTATTGGCTCACCCTATCAGCCCCAGCATTTT. Amino acid sequence: CASSIGSPYQPQHF.

The J gene is TRBJ2-1, the V gene TRBV19, with 9 bases that match TRBD2. Germline V gives CDR1 LNHDA, CDR2 SQIVND (reference sequence). The CDR3 consists of 13 residues. The trim removed 8 bases at V and 10 bases at J, leaving 9 bases unmatched. This CDR3 is CASFSGGYEEQFF. The CDR3 DNA reads as TGTGCCAGTTTTAGCGGGGGCTACGAGGAGCAGTTCTTC. The variable domain in full, completed from reference TRBV19 and TRBJ2-1, reads DGGITQSPKYLFRKEGQNVTLSCEQNLNHDAMYWYRQDPGQGLRLIYYSQIVNDFQKGDIAEGYSVSREKKESFPLTVTSAQKNPTAFYLCASFSGGYEEQFFGPGTRLTVL.

This chain joins TRBV5-1 and TRBJ1-1; 9 bases map to TRBD1. Germline V gives CDR1 SGHRS, CDR2 YFSETQ. V shed 4 bases, J shed 4 bases, and the junction held 8 bases outside the gene matches. The CDR3 extends over 15 amino acids. CDR3 bases: TGCGCCAGCAGCGACGGGGACAGGGTGGGCACTGAAGCTTTCTTT. This encodes CASSDGDRVGTEAFF.